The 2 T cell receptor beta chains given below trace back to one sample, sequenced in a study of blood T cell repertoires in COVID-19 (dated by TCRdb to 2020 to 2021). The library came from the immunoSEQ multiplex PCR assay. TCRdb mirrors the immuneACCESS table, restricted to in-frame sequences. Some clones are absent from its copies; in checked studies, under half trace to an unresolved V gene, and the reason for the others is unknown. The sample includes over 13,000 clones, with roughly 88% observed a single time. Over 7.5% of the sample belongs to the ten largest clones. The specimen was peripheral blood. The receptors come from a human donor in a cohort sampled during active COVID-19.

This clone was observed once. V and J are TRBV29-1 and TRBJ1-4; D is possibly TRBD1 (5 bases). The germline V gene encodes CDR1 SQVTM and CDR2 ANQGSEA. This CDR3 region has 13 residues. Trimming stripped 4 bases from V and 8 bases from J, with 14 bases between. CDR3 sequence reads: CSVVAQGWEKLFF. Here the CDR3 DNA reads TGCAGCGTTGTGGCCCAGGGATGGGAAAAACTGTTTTTT.

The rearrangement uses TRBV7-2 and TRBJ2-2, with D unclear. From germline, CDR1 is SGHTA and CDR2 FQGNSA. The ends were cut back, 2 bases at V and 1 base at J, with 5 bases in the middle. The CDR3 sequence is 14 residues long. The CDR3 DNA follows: TGTGCCAGCAGCTTAAGCATGAACACCGGGGAGCTGTTTTTT. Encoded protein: CASSLSMNTGELFF. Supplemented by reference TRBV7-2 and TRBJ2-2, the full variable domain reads GAGVSQSPSNKVTEKGKDVELRCDPISGHTALYWYRQSLGQGLEFLIYFQGNSAPDKSGLPSDRFSAERTGGSVSTLTIQRTQQEDSAVYLCASSLSMNTGELFFGEGSRLTVL.